This T cell receptor beta chain was observed in a study of blood T cell repertoires in COVID-19. Germline V gene sequence: CDR1 SGHRS, CDR2 YFSETQ. Trimming removed 4 bases from V and 3 bases from J; junction bases left unmatched: 6. This CDR3 is 14 amino acids long. Per the study methods: From reference gene primer amplification, estimates of nucleated cell counts were derived. Measured with immunoSEQ multiplex PCR; TCRdb has only the in-frame clones, and not every one. The V and J calls and clone size are taken from that table; D and trimming were inferred from the DNA. The sample consists of fewer than 250,000 clones, approximately 86% of them appearing once.

This chain links TRBV5-1 with TRBJ1-2, with 7 bases lining up with TRBD1. The sequence came from a man between 60 and 75 years old with acute or convalescent COVID-19. Sequenced input: peripheral blood. The CDR3 DNA reads TGCGCCAGCAGCCTGGCAGGGGGAGACTATGGCTACACCTTC. Its protein product is CASSLAGGDYGYTF.